These T cell receptor beta chains were read from a single sample in a study of shared clonotypes between healthy human individuals. Produced via immunoSEQ multiplex PCR; TCRdb's table is partial and in-frame only. The sample lists approximately 2,300,000 clones; just under 95% were seen once. The material sequenced was naive CD4+ T cells from PBMCs. Receptors were obtained from a man aged 18 to 35 in good health. Some clones in this sample may be carry-over from other donors' samples. Both conserved end residues are part of each CDR3. Fields, in order: CDR3 length, J gene, V gene, D gene, clone size, CDR3 protein, CDR3 DNA. The D gene is left open where the match is weak. Only part of the rows carry a size: once, few, many, or a class if the clone is expanded.

>14|TRBJ2-4|TRBV2|TRBD2|-
CASSGAREGLPLYF
TGTGCCAGCAGTGGGGCGCGGGAGGGACTACCCTTGTACTTC
>13|TRBJ2-3|TRBV6-4|TRBD1|-
CASSWTGLDTQYF
TGTGCCAGCAGTTGGACAGGGTTAGATACGCAGTATTTT
>17|TRBJ2-3|TRBV2|TRBD2|-
CASRRILLAGGTDTQYF
TGTGCCAGCAGAAGAATACTTCTAGCGGGAGGCACAGATACGCAGTATTTT
>15|TRBJ2-2|TRBV19|-|few
CASSPLGLGTGELFF
TGTGCCAGTAGCCCTCTAGGGTTAGGGACCGGGGAGCTGTTTTTT
>16|TRBJ2-7|TRBV28|TRBD1|-
CASSLRARGLSYEQYF
TGTGCCAGCAGTTTGAGGGCCAGGGGGCTCTCCTACGAGCAGTACTTC
>14|TRBJ1-1|TRBV7-6|-|few
CASSLERGYAEAFF
TGTGCCAGCAGCTTAGAAAGGGGATACGCTGAAGCTTTCTTT
>13|TRBJ1-2|TRBV6-4|-|-
CASSQGSNYGYTF
TGTGCCAGCAGTCAAGGGAGTAACTATGGCTACACCTTC
>14|TRBJ1-3|TRBV28|-|-
CASSPTGAGNTIYF
TGTGCCAGCAGCCCGACAGGAGCGGGAAACACCATATATTTT
>13|TRBJ2-7|TRBV5-1|-|-
CASSFGAAGEQYF
TGCGCCAGCAGCTTCGGGGCGGCGGGCGAGCAGTACTTC
>14|TRBJ2-5|TRBV7-2|TRBD1|-
CASSLGTGRETQYF
TGTGCCAGCAGCCTCGGGACAGGGCGGGAGACCCAGTACTTC
>13|TRBJ1-1|TRBV11-3|-|-
CASSPGRNTEAFF
TGTGCCAGCAGCCCCGGGAGGAACACTGAAGCTTTCTTT
>14|TRBJ2-3|TRBV5-1|TRBD1|-
CASSSGQGTDTQYF
TGCGCCAGCAGCTCCGGACAGGGGACAGATACGCAGTATTTT
>13|TRBJ2-1|TRBV29-1|-|-
CSVDRDSYNEQFF
TGCAGCGTGGATAGGGACTCCTACAATGAGCAGTTCTTC
>15|TRBJ2-2|TRBV6-1|-|-
CASSSSTANTGELFF
TGTGCCAGCAGTAGTAGTACAGCGAACACCGGGGAGCTGTTTTTT
>15|TRBJ2-2|TRBV28|-|-
CASSFRRTNTGELFF
TGTGCCAGCAGTTTCCGGCGAACAAACACCGGGGAGCTGTTTTTT
>16|TRBJ2-1|TRBV30|TRBD2|once
CAWSRTSGSEGHEQFF
TGTGCCTGGAGTAGAACTAGCGGGAGTGAGGGGCATGAGCAGTTCTTC
>15|TRBJ1-2|TRBV19|TRBD1|-
CASTSSGTATYGYTF
TGTGCCAGTACCTCATCGGGGACAGCGACCTATGGCTACACCTTC
>13|TRBJ2-7|TRBV7-9|-|-
CIRPWGKTYEQYF
TGTATAAGGCCTTGGGGAAAGACCTACGAGCAGTACTTC
>14|TRBJ1-1|TRBV19|-|-
CASSEPGLNTEAFF
TGTGCCAGTAGTGAGCCGGGTCTTAACACTGAAGCTTTCTTT
>10|TRBJ1-5|TRBV23-1|-|-
CASTNQPQHF
TGCGCCAGCACAAATCAGCCCCAGCATTTT
>16|TRBJ2-7|TRBV4-2|-|-
CASSQGSGTFGYEQYF
TGTGCCAGCAGCCAAGGGTCTGGGACATTCGGGTACGAGCAGTACTTC
>18|TRBJ2-5|TRBV28|-|-
CASSALYRGILLEETQYF
TGTGCCAGCAGCGCCCTGTATAGGGGAATTTTATTAGAAGAGACCCAGTACTTC
>15|TRBJ1-5|TRBV28|TRBD1|-
CASSSDRGRGQPQHF
TGTGCCAGCAGCTCCGACAGGGGCAGGGGTCAGCCCCAGCATTTT
>16|TRBJ2-7|TRBV6-5|-|once
CASSYGGAGRPYEQYF
TGTGCCAGCAGTTACGGGGGGGCAGGGAGGCCCTACGAGCAGTACTTC
>16|TRBJ2-5|TRBV4-2|TRBD2|-
CASSREAGGAGETQYF
TGTGCCAGCAGCCGAGAGGCGGGGGGCGCCGGGGAGACCCAGTACTTC
>16|TRBJ1-4|TRBV7-2|TRBD1|-
CASSFGDRGRGEKLFF
TGTGCCAGCAGCTTTGGGGACAGGGGGCGCGGAGAAAAACTGTTTTTT
>15|TRBJ1-3|TRBV14|-|-
CASSQREGSGNTIYF
TGTGCCAGCAGCCAACGGGAGGGCTCTGGAAACACCATATATTTT
>14|TRBJ2-3|TRBV30|TRBD1|-
CAWSSGQGTDTQYF
TGTGCCTGGAGTTCGGGACAGGGAACAGATACGCAGTATTTT
>15|TRBJ1-5|TRBV28|-|-
CASSLNPPELRPQHF
TGTGCCAGCAGCCTTAATCCCCCAGAATTAAGGCCCCAGCATTTT
>15|TRBJ2-3|TRBV28|TRBD1|-
CASSPARGRADTQYF
TGTGCCAGCAGTCCTGCCAGGGGGCGTGCAGATACGCAGTATTTT
>17|TRBJ1-1|TRBV5-4|TRBD1|once
CASSRDRGIMVNTEAFF
TGTGCCAGCAGCAGGGACAGGGGGATAATGGTGAACACTGAAGCTTTCTTT
>13|TRBJ2-3|TRBV10-1|TRBD2|-
CASSRGGSDTQYF
TGCGCCAGCAGTCGGGGGGGGTCAGATACGCAGTATTTT
>14|TRBJ1-5|TRBV19|-|-
CASSKGLPGQPQHF
TGTGCCAGTAGTAAGGGACTGCCGGGGCAGCCCCAGCATTTT
>14|TRBJ1-3|TRBV7-9|-|few
CASSLQSSGNTIYF
TGTGCCAGCAGCTTACAGAGCTCTGGAAACACCATATATTTT
>14|TRBJ1-5|TRBV5-6|-|-
CASSLGRGNQPQHF
TGTGCCAGCAGCTTGGGGAGGGGTAATCAGCCCCAGCATTTT
>15|TRBJ1-3|TRBV28|-|-
CASSLPGDSGNTIYF
TGTGCCAGCAGTTTACCGGGGGACTCTGGAAACACCATATATTTT
>12|TRBJ1-2|TRBV30|-|once
CAWSVNVGDYTF
TGTGCCTGGAGTGTAAACGTAGGTGACTACACCTTC
>11|TRBJ2-7|TRBV28|-|once
CASSGRGEQYF
TGTGCCAGCAGTGGTAGGGGCGAGCAGTACTTC
>16|TRBJ1-5|TRBV28|TRBD1|-
CASSPRTGTSNQPQHF
TGTGCCAGCAGTCCGCGGACAGGGACGAGCAATCAGCCCCAGCATTTT
>14|TRBJ1-2|TRBV4-3|-|-
CASSHQQENYGYTF
TGCGCCAGCAGCCACCAACAGGAGAACTATGGCTACACCTTC
>15|TRBJ2-2|TRBV4-1|-|once
CASSQLGSRTGELFF
TGCGCCAGCAGCCAACTCGGGTCGCGGACCGGGGAGCTGTTTTTT
>18|TRBJ1-4|TRBV7-9|-|-
CASSLGGRPKATNEKLFF
TGTGCCAGCAGCTTAGGAGGGCGGCCGAAAGCAACTAATGAAAAACTGTTTTTT
>14|TRBJ1-2|TRBV5-1|-|-
CASSNPGDIYGYTF
TGCGCCAGCAGCAACCCGGGAGATATCTATGGCTACACCTTC
>15|TRBJ2-5|TRBV5-6|-|-
CASSPDSGYQETQYF
TGTGCCAGCAGCCCCGACAGCGGCTACCAAGAGACCCAGTACTTC
>16|TRBJ2-7|TRBV5-1|TRBD2|-
CASSLDPAGGAYEQYF
TGCGCCAGCAGCTTGGACCCAGCGGGAGGCGCCTACGAGCAGTACTTC
>17|TRBJ1-3|TRBV18|-|-
CASSPSSLLYSGNTIYF
TGTGCCAGCTCACCTAGTAGCCTCCTTTACTCTGGAAACACCATATATTTT
>11|TRBJ2-7|TRBV28|-|-
CASTRAYEQYF
TGTGCCAGCACCCGAGCCTACGAGCAGTACTTC
>14|TRBJ1-5|TRBV28|-|-
CASSFDLGYQPQHF
TGTGCCAGCAGTTTTGACCTAGGGTATCAGCCCCAGCATTTT
>16|TRBJ2-1|TRBV5-1|TRBD2|-
CASSWVAGGNRNEQFF
TGCGCCAGCAGCTGGGTAGCGGGAGGTAATCGGAATGAGCAGTTCTTC
>14|TRBJ2-2|TRBV7-3|-|-
CASSLDGSTGELFF
TGTGCCAGCAGCTTAGATGGGAGCACCGGGGAGCTGTTTTTT
>12|TRBJ2-7|TRBV28|-|-
CASTSLTYEQYF
TGTGCCAGCACTTCACTTACCTACGAGCAGTACTTC
>17|TRBJ2-3|TRBV7-2|TRBD2|-
CASSLGVGGRAPDTQYF
TGTGCCAGCAGCTTAGGCGTTGGCGGGAGGGCCCCAGATACGCAGTATTTT
>18|TRBJ2-1|TRBV7-9|TRBD2|-
CASSRGDRGTSGTGEQFF
TGTGCCAGCAGTCGGGGAGACAGGGGGACTAGCGGGACGGGAGAGCAGTTCTTC
>16|TRBJ2-7|TRBV5-1|-|-
CASSFVEGPLSYEQYF
TGCGCCAGCAGCTTCGTAGAGGGCCCCCTCTCCTACGAGCAGTACTTC
>14|TRBJ1-1|TRBV25-1|-|-
CASSEPLMNTEAFF
TGTGCCAGCAGTGAACCCCTAATGAACACTGAAGCTTTCTTT
>14|TRBJ2-3|TRBV6-1|TRBD1|-
CASSEGRGRDTQYF
TGTGCCAGCAGTGAAGGAAGGGGGCGAGATACGCAGTATTTT
>17|TRBJ2-1|TRBV7-3|-|-
CASSFKTGLGADNEQFF
TGTGCCAGCAGCTTCAAAACGGGTCTGGGGGCGGACAATGAGCAGTTCTTC